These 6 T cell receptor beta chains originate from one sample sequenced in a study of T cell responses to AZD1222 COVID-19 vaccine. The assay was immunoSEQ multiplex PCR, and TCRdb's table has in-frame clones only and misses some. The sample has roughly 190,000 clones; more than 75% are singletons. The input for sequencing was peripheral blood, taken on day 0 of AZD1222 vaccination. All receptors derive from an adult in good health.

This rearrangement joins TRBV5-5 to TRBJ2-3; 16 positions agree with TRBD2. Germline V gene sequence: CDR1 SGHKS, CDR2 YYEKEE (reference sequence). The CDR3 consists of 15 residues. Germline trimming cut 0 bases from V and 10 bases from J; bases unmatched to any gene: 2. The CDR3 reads CASSLEGTSGGAQYF. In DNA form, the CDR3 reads TGTGCCAGCAGCTTGGAGGGGACTAGCGGGGGGGCGCAGTATTTT.

The CDR3 DNA sequence: TGTGCCAGCCCTTTTCTCGCTCGGCCATTGGATTTCTACGAGCAGTACTTC. It codes for CASPFLARPLDFYEQYF. The V gene is TRBV21-1, the J gene TRBJ2-7. TRBV21-1 is noted as a pseudogene. The CDR3 length is 17 residues.

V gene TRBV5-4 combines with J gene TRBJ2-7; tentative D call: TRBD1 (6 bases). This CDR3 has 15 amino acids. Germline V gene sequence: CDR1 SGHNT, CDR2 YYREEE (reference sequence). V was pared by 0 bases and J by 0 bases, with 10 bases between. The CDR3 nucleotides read TGTGCCAGCAGCTTGGAGGGGGAAAGCTCCTACGAGCAGTACTTC. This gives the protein CASSLEGESSYEQYF. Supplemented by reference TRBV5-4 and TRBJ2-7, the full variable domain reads ETGVTQSPTHLIKTRGQQVTLRCSSQSGHNTVSWYQQALGQGPQFIFQYYREEENGRGNFPPRFSGLQFPNYSSELNVNALELDDSALYLCASSLEGESSYEQYFGPGTRLTVT.

CDR3 DNA sequence: TGTGCCAGCAGCGACCCAACGGTGGGGGATTCACCCCTCCACTTT. Translating it yields CASSDPTVGDSPLHF. The chain joins TRBV9 to TRBJ1-6; tentatively, D is TRBD1 (5 bases). Per the germline V gene, CDR1 is SGDLS and CDR2 is YYNGEE. The ends were cut back, 3 bases at V and 8 bases at J, with 15 bases in the middle. The CDR3 extends over 15 amino acids.

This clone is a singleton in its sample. As DNA, the CDR3 is TGCAGCGTTTTTCTTGGAGTCCACGAGCAGTACTTC. Its translation: CSVFLGVHEQYF. The chain recombines TRBV29-1 with TRBJ2-7; D unresolved. This CDR3 region has 12 residues. The germline gives CDR1 SQVTM, CDR2 ANQGSEA. Trimming shortened V by 5 bases and J by 5 bases, and 13 bases separated the two germline ends.

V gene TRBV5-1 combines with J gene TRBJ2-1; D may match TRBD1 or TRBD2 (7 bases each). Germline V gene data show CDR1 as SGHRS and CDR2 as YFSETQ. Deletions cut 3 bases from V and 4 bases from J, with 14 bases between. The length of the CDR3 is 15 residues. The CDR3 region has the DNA TGCGCCAGCAGCTCGGGGAGGGGGCGGTACAATGAGCAGTTCTTC. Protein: CASSSGRGRYNEQFF.